Listed here is a single TCR beta chain. The target antigen is unknown. This CDR3 contains 15 residues. CDR1 is KGHSH and CDR2 is LQKENI in the germline V gene. V shed 4 bases and J 2 bases; nucleotides not matched to a gene: 4. These data belong to a study of shared clonotypes between healthy human individuals. Study-wide background: CD8 memory received one plate per donor, CD8 naive two, CD4 memory three and CD4 naive three.

Data came from immunoSEQ multiplex PCR; TCRdb stores just in-frame clones and leaves some out. The sample has about 2.4 million clones; more than 90% are singletons. Overall study results and limits: Blood was the sole source, and tissue repertoires probably differ. Clonotypes not shared had lower generation probabilities than those common to all four donors. Only a few donors were included, so the genetic and exposure-history diversity represented was limited.

Sequenced: naive CD4+ T cells sorted from blood. Subset here: CD45RA+ positively selected. The clonotype was recovered from a man in his late teens or twenties in good health. The rearrangement uses TRBV18 and TRBJ2-3, with 9 bases identical to TRBD1. Written as DNA, the CDR3 is TGTGCCAGCTCACGCCGGGACAGGGACACAGATACGCAGTATTTT. Its protein is CASSRRDRDTDTQYF.